This T cell receptor (beta chain) was captured by sequencing in a study of beta chain features in type 1 diabetes. Whole-study findings and limits: No resolution was reached here on whether HLA type influences TCRB rearrangement. TCRB CDR3s from Type 1 diabetes patients were moderately but significantly shorter in all four CD4+ subsets.

CD4+ naive, central memory, regulatory and stem cell-like memory cells were sorted via CD45RO/CCR7/CD25/CD127/CD95/CD27. Every isolated RNA sample was fully reverse transcribed, so sequencing captured expressed TCRB transcripts. Generated by immunoSEQ multiplex PCR, the TCRdb table keeps only in-frame clones and is missing some. Here the sample spans roughly 150,000 clones, about 9% being singletons. This clone appeared a few times. What it binds is unknown. Sequencing used central memory CD4+ T cells from blood. This sequence was found in a woman aged 18-30 years with type 1 diabetes.

The DNA of the CDR3 is TGTGCCAGCTCACCAAGGACAGGGTCGGGGGAGCAGTACTTC. Protein product: CASSPRTGSGEQYF. The chain joins TRBV18 to TRBJ2-7, with 8 bases lining up with TRBD1. Germline CDR1 KGHSH, CDR2 LQKENI. The CDR3 contains 14 residues. J lost 7 bases, V lost 2 bases, and 7 bases had no gene match.